Shown below are 18 T cell receptor beta chains from a single sample sequenced in a study of tumor-infiltrating lymphocytes in primary liver carcinoma. Total RNA amounting to about 520 ng was the source from which TCR beta cDNA was made with a constant-region primer. Nested multiplex PCR, run for three rounds with slightly modified ARM-PCR, yielded TCR beta libraries. Researchers ran the first two PCR rounds for ten to eleven cycles each with TRBV1-TRBV30 forward primers and a C-beta reverse primer. TCRdb called the multiplex PCR reads again in MiXCR, with one record for every CDR3 protein. Of roughly 190,000 distinct CDR3 sequences listed, roughly 80% are singletons. DNA and RNA were both co-extracted from 20-30 mg of bulk tissue that had not been sorted. The sample comprised tumor tissue from primary liver carcinoma. The source of these receptors is a man in his forties or fifties with primary liver carcinoma and hepatitis B virus infection.

As concerns this clonotype: Likely a read error: the CDR3 ends without its conserved phenylalanine or tryptophan. No DNA is shown, since the ends of the CDR3 on it are uncertain; the CDR3 is the one TCRdb lists. V and J are TRBV5-4 and TRBJ2-3; TRBD1 was called by the table and not checked on the DNA. The CDR3 has 11 residues if both end residues are counted. The germline V gene encodes CDR1 SGHNT and CDR2 YYREEE (reference sequence). The CDR3 reads CASSQNERTDC.

This clonotype was picked up one time. Germline and junction disagree at one end, which may indicate a read error. The chain joins TRBV29-1 to TRBJ2-6; TRBD1 is a possible D gene (5 bases). The CDR3 has 15 residues. The V gene's germline CDR1 is SQVTM and CDR2 ANQGSEA. CDR3 bases: TGCAACGTTGATGGGGCAGACTCTGGGGCCAACGTCCTGACTTTC. Its translation: CNVDGADSGANVLTF.

About this clonotype: This CDR3 is missing its conserved last phenylalanine or tryptophan, likely due to a read error. The genes are TRBV5-6 and TRBJ2-6; no clear D gene. From germline, CDR1 is SGHDT and CDR2 YYEEEE. The CDR3 consists of 11 residues. CDR3 in amino acids: CTSSSMGVLTI. The DNA of the CDR3 is TGTACCAGCAGCTCCATGGGTGTCCTGACTATC.

Points on this clonotype: The junction and the germline gene differ at one end; a read error may be behind it. The chain couples TRBV29-1 to TRBJ1-1; D may be TRBD1 (5 bases). The CDR3 has 15 residues. CDR1 is SQVTM and CDR2 is ANQGSEA in the germline V gene. For the CDR3, the DNA is TGCAGCGCCGGTGCAGGGTGGAGGGTGAACACTGAAGCCTTCTTT. Encoded protein: CSAGAGWRVNTEAFF.

Regarding this clonotype: A much larger clonotype is one base distant, so this may be a read error. The chain recombines TRBV28 with TRBJ2-5; tentatively, D is TRBD2 (7 bases). This CDR3 has 17 residues. The germline gives CDR1 MDHEN, CDR2 SYDVKM. CDR3 in DNA: TGTACCAGCAGCGAAGTGGAGGGGGGGCAAGGGCAAGAGACCCAGTACTTC. It encodes CTSSEVEGGQGQETQYF.

This chain links TRBV6-1 with TRBJ2-2, with TRBD1 as a possible D gene (5 bases). The CDR3 loop spans 15 amino acids. Germline V lookup: CDR1 MNHNS, CDR2 SASEGT. V lost 10 bases, J lost 3 bases, and 18 bases lay in between. The CDR3 DNA reads as TGTGCCACAGGGTGGGATACTAAGGACACCGGGGAGCTGTTTTTT. It yields the protein CATGWDTKDTGELFF.

Concerning this clonotype: The CDR3 end shows no conserved phenylalanine or tryptophan, and so a read error is likely. The chain uses TRBV11-2 and TRBJ2-2; D is undetermined. The germline CDR1 and CDR2 sequences are SGHAT and FQNNGV. Trimming took off 7 bases at V and 3 bases at J, with 12 bases between the two ends. This CDR3 is 14 amino acids long. The CDR3 DNA reads TGTGCCAGCAACACAGAATCGGACACCGGGGAGCTGTTTTCT. This translates into CASNTESDTGELFS.

Comments on this clonotype: The germline gene is not matched at one end of the junction; a read error may be the cause. This sequence joins TRBV5-4 and TRBJ2-3; possibly TRBD1 for D (5 bases). Germline V gene sequence: CDR1 SGHNT, CDR2 YYREEE (reference sequence). The CDR3 extends over 12 amino acids. This CDR3 is CASSSDTDTQCF. Here the CDR3 DNA reads TGTGCCAGCAGCTCGGACACAGATACGCAGTGTTTT.

In this sample, this clonotype turned up once. The junction shows a germline mismatch at one end, possibly a read error. This CDR3 is CASREASGPGYEQYF. The CDR3, as DNA: TGTGCCAGCAGAGAAGCGTCGGGACCAGGCTACGAGCAGTACTTC. The chain combines TRBV6-1 with TRBJ2-7, with D perhaps matching TRBD1 or TRBD2 (5 bases each). CDR1 MNHNS and CDR2 SASEGT come from the germline V gene. CDR3 size: 15 residues.

Remarks on this clonotype: The conserved final phenylalanine or tryptophan is absent from the CDR3, which likely points to a read error. The limits of the CDR3 on the DNA are not certain, so only TCRdb's listed CDR3 is given. The rearrangement uses TRBV6-2 or TRBV6-3 and TRBJ2-7. The CDR3 numbers 13 amino acids, ends counted. The germline CDR1 and CDR2 sequences are MNHEY and SVGEGT. The CDR3 loop is CANSYEVPYEQHL.

About this clonotype itself: At one end, the junction sequence differs from germline, possibly due to a read error. The DNA of the CDR3 is TGTGGCAGCAGGACTAGCGGGATCGGTGAGCAGTTCTTT. Its translation: CGSRTSGIGEQFF. V usage is TRBV6-2 or TRBV6-3 and J usage is TRBJ2-1; 12 positions agree with TRBD2. The CDR3 consists of 13 residues. Germline V gives CDR1 MNHEY, CDR2 SVGEGT.

This clonotype is judged medium-sized. The rearrangement links TRBV6-1 to TRBJ2-3; D tentatively fits TRBD1 or TRBD2 (5 bases each). V dropped 2 bases and J dropped 2 bases, with 14 bases sitting between them. Germline CDR1 reads MNHNS; CDR2 reads SASEGT. This CDR3 is built from 16 residues. The CDR3 spells CASSEIGGHYTDTQYF. DNA for the CDR3: TGTGCCAGCAGTGAAATAGGAGGACACTACACAGATACGCAGTATTTT.

Comment on this clonotype: The CDR3 does not end in the conserved phenylalanine or tryptophan, so this is likely a read error. This sequence joins TRBV4-1 and TRBJ2-3; no definite D call. The CDR3 covers 15 residues. CDR1 MGHRA and CDR2 YSYEKL come from the germline V gene. V was cut by 4 bases and J by 6 bases, with 17 bases left in between. The CDR3 sequence: CASSPNPSGRDTQYL. In nucleotides, the CDR3 is TGCGCCAGCAGCCCAAATCCGAGTGGAAGGGATACGCAGTATTTA.

A word on this clonotype: Sequence at one end of the junction differs from germline and may be a read error. V is TRBV7-9 and J is TRBJ1-1; 7 bases are shared with TRBD1. In germline, CDR1 is SEHNR, CDR2 FQNEAQ (reference sequence). The CDR3 runs to 12 residues. For the CDR3, the DNA is TGTGCCAGCAGCTTAATGGAGGGGGCCGCCTTTTTT. Protein sequence: CASSLMEGAAFF.

With respect to this clonotype: One base away lies a much larger clone, so this may be a sequencing read error. Because it lacks the conserved phenylalanine or tryptophan at the end, this CDR3 is likely a read error. CDR3 amino acids: CATAWGTGASYTL. CDR3 DNA: TGTGCCACCGCCTGGGGGACAGGGGCAAGCTACACCCTC. The chain employs TRBV6-6 and TRBJ1-2, with 10 bases matching TRBD1. Germline trimming cut 10 bases from V and 9 bases from J; bases unmatched to any gene: 11. The germline V gene has CDR1 MNHNY and CDR2 SVGAGI (reference sequence). The CDR3 loop spans 13 amino acids.

Turning to this clonotype: One end of the junction does not line up with germline, which may come from a read error. The rearrangement joins TRBV29-1 to TRBJ2-3, with 12 bases aligning to TRBD2. In germline, CDR1 is SQVTM, CDR2 ANQGSEA. This CDR3 contains 13 residues. The CDR3 DNA reads as TGCAGCGGTACCCTAGCGGGAGGGGATAGGCAGTGTTTT. Translating it yields CSGTLAGGDRQCF.

Turning to this clonotype: A read error is possible here, since a much larger clone lies one base away. The chain joins TRBV12-3 or TRBV12-4 to TRBJ2-7, with 7 bases fitting TRBD1. Trimming took 4 bases from V and 6 from J; bases not matched to a gene: 12. The CDR3 loop spans 15 amino acids. DNA for the CDR3: TGTGCCAGCAGTTCACGTCAGACAGGGATGGGCGAGCAGTACTTC. Its translation is CASSSRQTGMGEQYF.

A note on this clonotype: A much more abundant neighbour one base away suggests this may be a read error. The chain couples TRBV6-4 to TRBJ1-1, with D unclear. The CDR3 loop spans 13 amino acids. The germline CDR1 and CDR2 sequences are MRHNA and SNTAGT. With 8 bases removed from V and 3 bases from J, the gap between germline ends came to 13 bases. For the CDR3, the DNA is TGTGCCAGCTCACAAGAGTTCGACACTGAAGCTTTCTTT. Translation: CASSQEFDTEAFF.